These 5 T cell receptor beta chains share one sample of origin, sequenced in a study of blood T cell repertoires in COVID-19 (dated by TCRdb to the early 2020s). The protocol used for the library was the immunoSEQ multiplex PCR assay. TCRdb carries this immuneACCESS record with in-frame sequences only. Its versions omit some clonotypes, under half of them owing to an unresolved V gene in the studies checked, with the rest unexplained. This sample has 150,000 or so clones in its table, and roughly 89% of those were observed once. In total, the top ten clones hold about 4.4% of the sample. The sequenced sample was peripheral blood. All receptors come from a man in his fifties or sixties with COVID-19, enrolled during active disease.

In DNA, the CDR3 is TGTGCCAGCAGCTTAGGGCAGGAACGGGAAAAACTGTTTTTT. Protein product: CASSLGQEREKLFF. The chain links TRBV7-2 to TRBJ1-4; D gene uncertain. This CDR3 region has 14 residues. Trimming pared 1 base from V and 8 bases from J, leaving 11 bases between. Germline CDR1 SGHTA, CDR2 FQGNSA.

The chain is built from TRBV2 and TRBJ1-2; tentative D call: TRBD1 (5 bases). The V gene's germline CDR1 is SNHLY and CDR2 FYNNEI. The CDR3 extends over 14 amino acids. With 0 bases removed from V and 2 bases from J, the gap between germline ends came to 7 bases. CDR3 in DNA: TGTGCCAGCAGTGAAGCAGGGGCCAACTATGGCTACACCTTC. As protein: CASSEAGANYGYTF.

This chain joins TRBV7-9 and TRBJ1-6, with no clear D. The CDR3 has 15 residues. The germline gives CDR1 SEHNR, CDR2 FQNEAQ (reference sequence). Trimming pared 1 base from V and 5 bases from J, leaving 9 bases between. CDR3 sequence (DNA): TGTGCCAGCAGCTTAGGGGCACCCAATAATTCACCCCTCCACTTT. Translation gives CASSLGAPNNSPLHF.

The V call is TRBV19, the J call TRBJ1-2, with D perhaps TRBD1 (6 bases). V shed 5 bases and J shed 2 bases, with 12 bases lying between them. Germline values: CDR1 LNHDA, CDR2 SQIVND (reference sequence). The CDR3 length is 14 residues. DNA for the CDR3: TGTGCCAGTAGTCCCGGGACACTCAACTATGGCTACACCTTC. Translating it yields CASSPGTLNYGYTF.

This clone was found a few times. The chain carries TRBV30 and TRBJ1-2; perhaps TRBD1 as D (5 bases). This CDR3 is built from 14 residues. The V gene's germline CDR1 is GTSNPN and CDR2 SVGIG (reference sequence). V shed 5 bases and J shed 3 bases, with 16 bases lying between them. The CDR3 is CAWGDSRTHYGYTF. CDR3 bases: TGTGCCTGGGGGGACTCAAGGACGCACTATGGCTACACCTTC. The whole variable domain, filled in from reference TRBV30 and TRBJ1-2, reads SQTIHQWPATLVQPVGSPLSLECTVEGTSNPNLYWYRQAAGRGLQLLFYSVGIGQISSEVPQNLSASRPQDRQFILSSKKLLLSDSGFYLCAWGDSRTHYGYTFGSGTRLTVV.